The present T cell receptor (beta chain) was sequenced within a study of vaccination and CD4 T cells after COVID-19. Study summary: The makeup of the convalescents was six males and four females, two of them Hispanic. Median time from second vaccine dose to sampling was 60 to 80 days (14 to 241).

Once obtained from cultured CD4+ T cells, the DNA was sequenced using the Oncomine TCR Beta short-read assay. TCRdb re-called the PCR reads with MiXCR, one entry per CDR3 protein. Among about 3,600 distinct CDR3 sequences, 17% were seen once, and the ten largest hold roughly 15%. Sample treatment: 10-day PBMC culture with coronavirus spike peptide pools or control peptides (ViraFEST assay). Culture of some 1.9 million PBMCs per well took place with around 10 IU/ml IL-2 and 9.5 to 10 ug/ml peptide pools. V lost 0 bases to trimming and J lost 6 bases; unmatched junction nucleotides: 8. Looked up from germline, CDR1 is SGHRS and CDR2 is YFSETQ. This CDR3 is built from 16 residues. Concerning this clonotype itself: Its antigen is not known.

The chain uses TRBV5-1 and TRBJ2-5, with 10 bases aligning to TRBD2. The sequence was obtained from a human donor who had recovered from COVID-19. Material for sequencing was CD4+ T cells from blood, cultured in vitro. For the CDR3, the DNA is TGCGCCAGCAGCTTGGTAGCGGGGGGACCGGAACAGACCCAGTACTTC. This encodes CASSLVAGGPEQTQYF.